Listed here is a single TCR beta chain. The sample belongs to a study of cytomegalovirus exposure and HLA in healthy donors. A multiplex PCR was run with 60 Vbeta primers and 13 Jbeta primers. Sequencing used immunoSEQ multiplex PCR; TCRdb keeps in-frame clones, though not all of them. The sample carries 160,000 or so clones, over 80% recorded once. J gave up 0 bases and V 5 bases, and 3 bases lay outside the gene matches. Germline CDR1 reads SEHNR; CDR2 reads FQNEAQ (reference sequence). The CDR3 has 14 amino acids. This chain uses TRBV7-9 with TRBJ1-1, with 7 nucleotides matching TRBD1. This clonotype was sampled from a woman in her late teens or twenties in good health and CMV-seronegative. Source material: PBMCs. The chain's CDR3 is CASSQGQMNTEAFF. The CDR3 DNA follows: TGTGCCAGCAGCCAGGGACAGATGAACACTGAAGCTTTCTTT. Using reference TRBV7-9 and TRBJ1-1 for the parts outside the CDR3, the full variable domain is DTGVSQNPRHKITKRGQNVTFRCDPISEHNRLYWYRQTLGQGPEFLTYFQNEAQLEKSRLLSDRFSAERPKGSFSTLEIQRTEQGDSAMYLCASSQGQMNTEAFFGQGTRLTVV.